A selection of T cell receptor beta chains follows, all from one sample in a study of OX40 agonist ivuxolimab in advanced cancers. The method was immunoSEQ multiplex PCR; TCRdb's version includes in-frame clones alone and lacks a portion of them. The sample consists of around 35,000 clones, roughly 90% of them appearing once. The sequencing here drew on CD4+ or CD8+ T cells sorted from blood, taken in a trial of the OX40 agonist ivuxolimab. All receptors derive from an adult with an advanced solid tumor such as melanoma, head and neck, liver or kidney cancer. CDR3s include the opening cysteine and the closing phenylalanine or tryptophan. A D gene is named only where the DNA matches it firmly. Rows give clone size only sometimes, using once, few, many, or a class for an expanded clone.

cdr3_nt | cdr3_aa | clone_size | d_call | j_call | v_call
TGTGCCCGAGACACAGGGAGGTTTCGGGATGAGCAGTTCTTC | CARDTGRFRDEQFF | - | - | TRBJ2-1 | TRBV30
TGCGCCAGCAGCCAGACTCGACTAGCGGGACACTACGAGCAGTACTTC | CASSQTRLAGHYEQYF | - | TRBD2 | TRBJ2-7 | TRBV4-3
TGTGCCAGCAGCCCATCAACAGGGTACGGATTGGAGACCCAGTACTTC | CASSPSTGYGLETQYF | once | - | TRBJ2-5 | TRBV2
TGTGCCAGCGTTCCGGGGACTAGCGGGAGAAACGAGCAGTACTTC | CASVPGTSGRNEQYF | - | TRBD2 | TRBJ2-7 | TRBV27
TGTGCCAGCACTTTGGACGGGTCAAGCAATCAGCCCCAGCATTTT | CASTLDGSSNQPQHF | medium-sized | - | TRBJ1-5 | TRBV5-8
TGTGCCAGCAGGGGGATAAGGACTCTCGGGCGGCCAGATACGCAGTATTTT | CASRGIRTLGRPDTQYF | - | - | TRBJ2-3 | TRBV28
TGTGCCAGCAGCGATTCCGGAATCCTCTATGGCTACACCTTC | CASSDSGILYGYTF | once | - | TRBJ1-2 | TRBV9
TGTGCCAGCAGTTTACGACAGGGAATCTCCTACGAGCAGTACTTC | CASSLRQGISYEQYF | - | TRBD1 | TRBJ2-7 | TRBV28
TGTGCCAGCAGGACCACGGGCCGTTCTTCCTACGAGCAGTACTTC | CASRTTGRSSYEQYF | - | - | TRBJ2-7 | TRBV6-5
TGTGCCAGCAGTGACACTAGCGGGAGCACCGGGGAGCTGTTTTTT | CASSDTSGSTGELFF | many | TRBD2 | TRBJ2-2 | TRBV6-4
TGTGCCAGCAGTTACTCAGGAGGCCCCTCCAATGAGCAGTTCTTC | CASSYSGGPSNEQFF | - | - | TRBJ2-1 | TRBV6-5
TGTGCCAGCAGCCAAGATAAGGAGCGGTTCTTC | CASSQDKERFF | once | - | TRBJ2-1 | TRBV4-2
TGTGCCAGCAGCGAGAGCGGGGTCTCCTACGAGCAGTACTTC | CASSESGVSYEQYF | - | TRBD2 | TRBJ2-7 | TRBV9
TGTGCCATCAGACCTATATCCGGGCCCCGGACCCACGAGCAGTACTTC | CAIRPISGPRTHEQYF | - | - | TRBJ2-7 | TRBV10-3
TGTGCCAGCAGTGAACGGGACAGGTCCTACGAGCAGTACTTC | CASSERDRSYEQYF | - | TRBD1 | TRBJ2-7 | TRBV6-1
TGTGCCAGCAGCGGAGGGAGAAAGGGATACAATGAGCAGTTCTTC | CASSGGRKGYNEQFF | - | - | TRBJ2-1 | TRBV2
TGTGCCAGCAGCCCCAGGGCAGGCGGGAACACCGGGGAGCTGTTTTTT | CASSPRAGGNTGELFF | - | - | TRBJ2-2 | TRBV11-2
TGTGCCAGTAGTATAGAGGGCACAGGTTTCGGCGGCTACACCTTC | CASSIEGTGFGGYTF | - | - | TRBJ1-2 | TRBV19
TGTGCCAGCAGTTTAGGATTTCTGTCAGAGCTTTGGGAAAAACTGTTTTTT | CASSLGFLSELWEKLFF | - | - | TRBJ1-4 | TRBV2
TGTGCCAGCATCGCCCAGCGGGGTAGGGATACGCAGTATTTT | CASIAQRGRDTQYF | - | TRBD2 | TRBJ2-3 | TRBV28
TGTGCCAGTACCAGGGGTAGCTCCTACAATGAGCAGTTCTTC | CASTRGSSYNEQFF | - | - | TRBJ2-1 | TRBV19
TGTGCCAGCAGACATCCTGAGGCGGTTGAGCAGTTCTTC | CASRHPEAVEQFF | - | - | TRBJ2-1 | TRBV28
TGTGCCAGCAGCTTCGGGCTTAGCGGAAATGCCTACGAGCAGTACTTC | CASSFGLSGNAYEQYF | once | - | TRBJ2-7 | TRBV5-6
TGTGCCAGCAGCTACTCCCAGGTCGCTAACACTGAAGCTTTCTTT | CASSYSQVANTEAFF | once | - | TRBJ1-1 | TRBV7-9
TGCGCCAGCAGCCAAGATCCCAGGGCATACGAGCAGTACTTC | CASSQDPRAYEQYF | - | - | TRBJ2-7 | TRBV4-1
TGCGCCAGCAGCTTGAGACCGGGACAGGGGGAACTAGCGGTCTACGAGCAGTACTTC | CASSLRPGQGELAVYEQYF | - | TRBD1 | TRBJ2-7 | TRBV5-1
TGTGCCAGCAGCTGGGGGGACTATAAACCCTACGAGCAGTACTTC | CASSWGDYKPYEQYF | - | TRBD2 | TRBJ2-7 | TRBV11-2
TGCGCCAGCAGCCAAGGGGCGACTAGCGGGAGGCACAATGAGCAGTTCTTC | CASSQGATSGRHNEQFF | - | TRBD2 | TRBJ2-1 | TRBV4-3
TGTGCCAGCAGCTTATGGACTAGCGGGCCCTCCTACGAGCAGTACTTC | CASSLWTSGPSYEQYF | - | TRBD2 | TRBJ2-7 | TRBV7-2
TGTGCCAGCAGTGACCGTGTGGACACTGAAGCTTTCTTT | CASSDRVDTEAFF | once | - | TRBJ1-1 | TRBV6-1
TGTGCCAGCAGCGCACTTCTAGCGGGAGGAGGTTGGAATGAGCAGTTCTTC | CASSALLAGGGWNEQFF | - | TRBD2 | TRBJ2-1 | TRBV7-2
TGTGCCAGCAGCCCCAACACAGGGGGCTCCTACGAGCAGTACTTC | CASSPNTGGSYEQYF | - | TRBD1 | TRBJ2-7 | TRBV7-6
TGTGCCAGCAGCGTACCCGTAGGGGGGGCTAGCGGGAGTACAGATACGCAGTATTTT | CASSVPVGGASGSTDTQYF | - | TRBD2 | TRBJ2-3 | TRBV9
TGTGCCAGCAGCGGCTCTGAGGCAGGGGGACCATACGAGCAGTACTTC | CASSGSEAGGPYEQYF | once | TRBD1 | TRBJ2-7 | TRBV13
TGCAGCGTACGGACTAGCGGGAGCTACGAGCAGTACTTC | CSVRTSGSYEQYF | - | TRBD2 | TRBJ2-7 | TRBV29-1
TGTGCCAGCAGAGCGGACAGGGAGGGCTCTGGAAACACCATATATTTT | CASRADREGSGNTIYF | - | TRBD1 | TRBJ1-3 | TRBV6-6
TGTGCCAGCAGCCCCGGGACTAGCGGATTAGCCAAAAACATTCAGTACTTC | CASSPGTSGLAKNIQYF | - | TRBD2 | TRBJ2-4 | TRBV11-2